A single sample is the source of the 19 T cell receptor beta chains below, sequenced in a study of T-cell reconstitution after alpha-beta-depleted transplantation in children. A library of TCRbeta sequences, prepared with unique molecular identifiers, was generated. TCRdb re-analysed the PCR reads in MiXCR, keeping a single row per CDR3 protein. The profile shows about 260,000 distinct CDR3 sequences, roughly 12% of them singletons. Sequenced material: peripheral blood, taken 180 days after TCRalphabeta/CD19-depleted stem cell transplant. The receptors were sampled from a male patient between 2 and 10 years old who had a stem cell transplant for chronic granulomatous disease, so the T cells may come from the graft donor.

This clonotype was detected many times. V is TRBV20-1 and J is TRBJ1-2; weak D call: TRBD1 (5 bases). Germline loops: CDR1 DFQATT, CDR2 SNEGSKA (reference sequence). The CDR3 sequence is 14 residues long. Trimming took 1 base from V and 1 from J, leaving 10 bases between them. The CDR3 DNA reads TGCAGTGCTAGAGCCCACAGGTTTAACTATGGCTACACCTTC. Residues: CSARAHRFNYGYTF.

This clonotype was seen at least ten times. The chain carries TRBV27 and TRBJ1-6, with unresolved D. Germline CDR1 is MNHEY and CDR2 is SMNVEV (reference sequence). Trimming removed 3 bases from V and 4 bases from J, with 10 bases in between. The CDR3 has 15 residues. The CDR3 loop reads CASSFLPGYNSPLHF. The CDR3 region has the DNA TGTGCCAGCAGTTTTCTCCCGGGATATAATTCACCCCTCCACTTT.

A note on this clonotype: One junction end disagrees with the germline gene, perhaps due to a read error. This chain joins TRBV4-2 and TRBJ2-3; 10 nucleotides line up with TRBD2. Germline CDR1 LGHNA, CDR2 YNFKEQ. This CDR3 has 17 amino acids. The CDR3 DNA is TGTGCCAGGAGCCCCCGGCTGGCTAGCGGGGGCTTTTATACGCAGTATTTT. This codes for CARSPRLASGGFYTQYF.

This clonotype was observed many times. This sequence joins TRBV5-1 and TRBJ2-5; 9 bases agree with TRBD2. Looked up from germline, CDR1 is SGHRS and CDR2 is YFSETQ. Unmatched junction bases numbered 3, after V lost 4 bases and J lost 2 bases. This CDR3 spans 14 amino acids. The CDR3 DNA sequence: TGCGCCAGCAGCCCAGCGGGGGGACAAGAGACCCAGTACTTC. Translating gives CASSPAGGQETQYF. Supplemented by reference TRBV5-1 and TRBJ2-5, the full variable domain reads KAGVTQTPRYLIKTRGQQVTLSCSPISGHRSVSWYQQTPGQGLQFLFEYFSETQRNKGNFPGRFSGRQFSNSRSEMNVSTLELGDSALYLCASSPAGGQETQYFGPGTRLLVL.

This clonotype was seen at least ten times. The chain carries TRBV3-1 and TRBJ2-1; 11 bases line up with TRBD2. The CDR3 has 16 amino acids. V was pared by 2 bases and J by 5 bases, with 5 bases of the junction left unmatched. Germline V gives CDR1 LGHDT, CDR2 YNNKEL (reference sequence). This CDR3 is CASSQLAGGSNNEQFF. The DNA of the CDR3 is TGTGCCAGCAGCCAACTAGCGGGAGGCTCTAACAATGAGCAGTTCTTC.

In the case of this clonotype: A junction boundary mismatches the germline segment, possibly from a read error. The V gene is TRBV7-2, the J gene TRBJ1-6; D not certain. Germline CDR1 and CDR2: SGHTA and FQGNSA. CDR3 length equals 13 residues. This chain's CDR3 is CVSRTTGDSPLHF. CDR3 in DNA: TGTGTCAGCAGAACCACCGGGGATTCACCCCTCCACTTT.

V usage is TRBV2 and J usage is TRBJ2-4; perhaps TRBD2 as D (5 bases). The CDR3 sequence is 17 residues long. Germline assignment: CDR1 SNHLY and CDR2 FYNNEI. Trimming removed 1 base at V and 0 bases at J, with 13 bases between. The CDR3 sequence: CASSEVGLALAKNIQYF. For the CDR3, the DNA is TGTGCCAGCAGTGAAGTTGGGCTAGCCCTAGCCAAAAACATTCAGTACTTC.

Many counts were recorded for this clonotype. For the CDR3, the DNA is TGTGCCAGCAGTCCCCGGACTAGGGGGACCTACGAGCAGTACTTC. Translation gives CASSPRTRGTYEQYF. This chain joins TRBV12-3 or TRBV12-4 and TRBJ2-7; the D gene is possibly TRBD2 (7 bases). V lost 5 bases, J lost 2 bases, and 16 bases lay in between. The CDR3 covers 15 residues.

This clonotype was seen many times. V is TRBV5-1 and J is TRBJ2-5; D may be TRBD2 (5 bases). Deletions cut 5 bases from V and 5 bases from J, with 22 bases between. The CDR3 runs to 16 residues. CDR1 and CDR2 (germline): SGHRS, YFSETQ. CDR3 coding DNA: TGCGCCAGCAGAACCTGGAACCTAGCCAATGGGGAGACCCAGTACTTC. It translates to CASRTWNLANGETQYF.

This clonotype appeared many times. The chain uses TRBV20-1 and TRBJ2-1; 7 nucleotides align to TRBD1. CDR3 length: 13 amino acids. Germline CDR1 DFQATT, CDR2 SNEGSKA (reference sequence). Trimming removed 2 bases from V and 7 bases from J; junction bases left unmatched: 5. Here the CDR3 reads CSARSGQTNEQFF. CDR3 nucleotides: TGCAGTGCTAGATCGGGACAGACGAATGAGCAGTTCTTC.

This clonotype was counted many times. The DNA for the CDR3 is TGTGCCAGCAGCGGGCCCCGGGAGCTGTTTTTT. Translation gives CASSGPRELFF. The chain recombines TRBV7-9 with TRBJ2-2, with D uncertain. The CDR3 covers 11 residues. Germline CDR1 reads SEHNR; CDR2 reads FQNEAQ (reference sequence). V gave up 5 bases and J gave up 9 bases, with 7 bases separating them.

This clonotype has ten or more counts. The CDR3 here is CASSLEMTSGFHEQYF. The CDR3 DNA is TGTGCCAGCAGTTTAGAAATGACTAGCGGGTTCCACGAGCAGTACTTC. The genes are TRBV12-3 or TRBV12-4 and TRBJ2-7, with 10 bases aligning to TRBD2. The CDR3 runs to 16 residues. V trimming: 1 base; J trimming: 5 bases; junction bases outside the gene matches: 8.

This clonotype was counted at least ten times. This chain uses TRBV10-3 with TRBJ2-7; 11 positions agree with TRBD2. Germline lookup yields CDR1 ENHRY and CDR2 SYGVKD. Germline trimming cut 4 bases from V and 7 bases from J; bases unmatched to any gene: 9. The CDR3 consists of 15 residues. The CDR3 here is CAISAGTSGFWEQYF. CDR3 nucleotide sequence: TGTGCCATCAGTGCTGGGACTAGCGGTTTTTGGGAGCAGTACTTC.

This clonotype was seen repeatedly, ten times or more. V gene TRBV27 combines with J gene TRBJ1-2, with D perhaps TRBD1 (5 bases). The CDR3 covers 14 residues. Trimming left V 6 bases short and J 7 bases short, with 18 bases between. Germline assignment: CDR1 MNHEY and CDR2 SMNVEV (reference sequence). In DNA form, the CDR3 reads TGTGCCAGCAGCAGGGATCCGGGTTCTATTGGCTACACCTTC. Residues: CASSRDPGSIGYTF.

With regard to this clonotype: Since a much larger clone is just one base distant, this may be a read error. CDR3 DNA: TGCAGCGTTGACCTCTCATCGGGGGGCATTGAAGCTTTCTTT. Residues: CSVDLSSGGIEAFF. J is TRBJ1-1 and V is TRBV29-1, with a possible D match to TRBD1 (6 bases). Germline values: CDR1 SQVTM, CDR2 ANQGSEA. The CDR3 runs to 14 residues. The V gene lost 3 bases and the J gene lost 7 bases, with 18 bases spanning the gap.

In this sample, this clonotype turned up many times. The CDR3 DNA reads as TGTGCCAGCAGCCAGTTTGGACGGACGGAGCAGTTCTTC. Translating it yields CASSQFGRTEQFF. The rearrangement joins TRBV3-1 to TRBJ2-1; D gene ambiguous. Deletions cut 3 bases from V and 10 bases from J, with 13 bases between. The CDR3 contains 13 residues. The germline V gene has CDR1 LGHDT and CDR2 YNNKEL (reference sequence).

This clonotype was counted ten times or more. This chain joins TRBV6-1 and TRBJ1-5, with D possibly matching TRBD1 (6 bases). V lost 6 bases, J lost 6 bases, and 18 bases lay in between. Per the germline V gene, CDR1 is MNHNS and CDR2 is SASEGT. The CDR3 spans 15 residues. The CDR3 DNA follows: TGTGCCAGCAGCCCGCTGCCAGGGGTGGGTCAGCCCCAGCATTTT. This translates into CASSPLPGVGQPQHF.

This clonotype was seen many times. This rearrangement joins TRBV5-1 to TRBJ2-6; D possibly corresponds to TRBD2 (7 bases). V was shortened by 5 bases and J by 2 bases, with 8 bases between the two germline ends. Germline CDR1 and CDR2: SGHRS and YFSETQ. This CDR3 contains 14 residues. The CDR3 reads CASRGGAGANVLTF. The DNA of the CDR3 is TGCGCCAGCAGAGGGGGGGCTGGGGCCAACGTCCTGACTTTC.

In its sample, this clonotype was seen many times. V usage is TRBV4-3 and J usage is TRBJ2-2; 8 nucleotides line up with TRBD1. The CDR3 contains 21 residues. Trimming took 2 bases from V and 0 from J; bases not matched to a gene: 17. CDR1 is LGHNA, CDR2 YSLEER, per germline. The CDR3 DNA is TGCGCCAGCAGCCAACCTAGGGGGGTAGCAGGGGGCCGTGCGAACACCGGGGAGCTGTTTTTT. Translation gives CASSQPRGVAGGRANTGELFF.